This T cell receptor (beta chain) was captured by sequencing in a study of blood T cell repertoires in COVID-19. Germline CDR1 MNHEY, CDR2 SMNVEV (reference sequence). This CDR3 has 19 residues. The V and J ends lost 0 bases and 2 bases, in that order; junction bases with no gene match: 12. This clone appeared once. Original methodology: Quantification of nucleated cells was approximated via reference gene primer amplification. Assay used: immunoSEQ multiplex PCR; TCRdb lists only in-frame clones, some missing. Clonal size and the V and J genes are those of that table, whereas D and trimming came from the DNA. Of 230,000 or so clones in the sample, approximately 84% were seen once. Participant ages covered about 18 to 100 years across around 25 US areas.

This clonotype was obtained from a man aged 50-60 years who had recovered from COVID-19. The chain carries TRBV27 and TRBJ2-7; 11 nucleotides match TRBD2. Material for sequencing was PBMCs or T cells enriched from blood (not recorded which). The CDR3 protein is CASSLSGPGTSGLPYEQYF. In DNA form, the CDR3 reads TGTGCCAGCAGTTTATCAGGGCCCGGGACTAGCGGCCTTCCCTACGAGCAGTACTTC.